These 16 T cell receptor beta chains originate from one sample sequenced in a study of response to subunit inactivated influenza vaccine. TCRdb re-derived calls from the RT-PCR reads in MiXCR, one entry per CDR3 protein. The data hold about 570,000 distinct CDR3 sequences, with 11% observed a single time. These data were also filed under a second study, of T cells expressing NK-cell markers. That study adds: The TCR beta cDNA came from 5'RACE template switching with UMIs.

The sample in question was PBMCs from blood, obtained on the day of vaccination. These receptors were collected from a man aged 50 to 59 who received an inactivated influenza vaccine.

Concerning this clonotype: A junction boundary mismatches the germline segment, possibly from a read error. V usage is TRBV6-1 and J usage is TRBJ2-1; D is undetermined. The CDR3 has 14 residues. Germline V gives CDR1 MNHNS, CDR2 SASEGT. CDR3 DNA: TGTGTCAGCAGTATCCCCGGGCAGTACAATGAGCAGTTCTTC. As protein: CVSSIPGQYNEQFF.

This clonotype was observed a few times. The chain is built from TRBV24-1 and TRBJ2-1; possible D gene TRBD2, 6 bases. The germline CDR1 and CDR2 sequences are KGHDR and SFDVKD. CDR3 length equals 15 residues. The ends were cut back, 7 bases at V and 3 bases at J, with 15 bases in the middle. CDR3: CATSGSLAVYNEQFF. The CDR3 nucleotides read TGTGCCACCAGCGGGAGCCTAGCAGTCTACAATGAGCAGTTCTTC.

This clonotype was counted between two and nine times. This chain connects TRBV20-1 to TRBJ2-7; D may correspond to TRBD1 or TRBD2 (6 bases each). From germline, CDR1 is DFQATT and CDR2 SNEGSKA (reference sequence). The CDR3 is made up of 14 amino acids. V lost 3 bases to trimming and J lost 7 bases, with 19 bases between them. In DNA form, the CDR3 reads TGCAGTGCTAGGATGGGGGGCCCTAAGAGGGAGCAGTACTTC. The encoded protein is CSARMGGPKREQYF.

The sample holds a few counts of this clonotype. The V call is TRBV12-3 or TRBV12-4, the J call TRBJ2-7; TRBD2 matches 8 bases. The CDR3 runs 14 residues. V lost 7 bases, J lost 0 bases, and 5 bases stayed unmatched. DNA for the CDR3: TGTGCCAGCAAAACGGGGGGGGCCTCCTACGAGCAGTACTTC. Encoded protein: CASKTGGASYEQYF.

The V gene is TRBV24-1, the J gene TRBJ2-5; the D call may be TRBD1 or TRBD2 (6 bases each). This CDR3 comprises 15 residues. From germline, CDR1 is KGHDR and CDR2 SFDVKD. Trimming removed 4 bases at V and 4 bases at J, with 15 bases between. DNA of the CDR3: TGTGCCACCAGTGACCCGGGGGCGTGGGGAGAGACCCAGTACTTC. It translates to CATSDPGAWGETQYF.

This clonotype was found many times. The CDR3 nucleotides are TGTGCCAGCAGCATAACCGGGGAGCTGTTTTTT. Its protein product is CASSITGELFF. V and J are TRBV7-9 and TRBJ2-2; no definite D call. CDR3 length: 11 amino acids. Germline CDR1 SEHNR, CDR2 FQNEAQ (reference sequence). V gave up 5 bases and J gave up 5 bases, with 3 bases separating them.

The chain employs TRBV28 and TRBJ2-1; D ambiguous. CDR3 length equals 11 residues. CDR1 and CDR2 from the germline V gene are MDHEN and SYDVKM. The V end lost 4 bases, the J end lost 8 bases, and 6 bases lay between the germline ends. The CDR3 DNA sequence: TGTGCCAGCAGTTCGGTTTATGAGCAGTTCTTC. It is translated as CASSSVYEQFF.

This chain uses TRBV24-1 with TRBJ2-7, with unresolved D. CDR1 and CDR2 (germline): KGHDR, SFDVKD. V was clipped by 3 bases and J by 4 bases, with 6 bases between them. The CDR3 is made up of 12 amino acids. CDR3 sequence: CATSDDKYEQYF. The CDR3 DNA reads as TGTGCCACCAGTGATGATAAGTACGAGCAGTACTTC.

In its sample, this clonotype was seen many times. The J gene is TRBJ2-3, the V gene TRBV28; unclear D gene. The CDR3 runs to 14 residues. Trimming pared 7 bases from V and 4 bases from J, leaving 15 bases between. Per germline, CDR1 MDHEN and CDR2 SYDVKM. The CDR3 region is CASTSPLTSDTQYF. CDR3 in DNA: TGTGCCAGCACGTCGCCACTTACTTCAGATACGCAGTATTTT.

This clonotype was seen a few times. V gene TRBV15 combines with J gene TRBJ2-3, with D possibly being TRBD2 (5 bases). Germline CDR1 reads LNHNV; CDR2 reads YYDKDF (reference sequence). This CDR3 is built from 15 residues. V dropped 1 base and J dropped 8 bases, with 16 bases sitting between them. CDR3 amino acids: CATSRGGDGVGTQYF. The CDR3 nucleotides are TGTGCCACCAGCAGAGGGGGAGACGGTGTGGGTACGCAGTATTTT.

With regard to this clonotype: The junction departs from germline at one end; a sequencing error may be responsible. The J gene is TRBJ2-7, the V gene TRBV6-5; D ambiguous. This CDR3 has 13 amino acids. Per germline, CDR1 MNHEY and CDR2 SVGAGI. DNA of the CDR3: TGTGCCATCAGTTTTGGAAGCTCCTACGAGCAGTACTTC. Translation gives CAISFGSSYEQYF.

This clonotype was seen repeatedly, ten times or more. The chain links TRBV5-1 to TRBJ2-2; no reliable D call. CDR3 length equals 15 residues. V was clipped by 4 bases and J by 2 bases, with 12 bases between them. Germline V gene data show CDR1 as SGHRS and CDR2 as YFSETQ. This CDR3 is CASSPSLHNTGELFF. As DNA, the CDR3 is TGCGCCAGCAGCCCGTCCCTCCACAACACCGGGGAGCTGTTTTTT.

This clonotype turned up a few times. CDR3 region: CASSLENGGRQSSYNEQFF. In DNA, the CDR3 is TGTGCCAGCAGCTTAGAGAACGGGGGAAGACAGAGCTCCTACAATGAGCAGTTCTTC. This chain joins TRBV11-1 and TRBJ2-1; D possibly corresponds to TRBD2 (6 bases). Germline V gene lookup returns CDR1 SGHAT and CDR2 FQDESV (reference sequence). Trimming stripped 1 base from V and 0 bases from J, with 19 bases between. CDR3 length equals 19 residues.

This clonotype was observed many times. This chain joins TRBV4-1 and TRBJ2-7; 10 bases agree with TRBD1. CDR3 length equals 15 residues. V lost 4 bases to trimming and J lost 2 bases; unmatched junction nucleotides: 5. From germline, CDR1 is MGHRA and CDR2 YSYEKL. CDR3 nucleotides: TGCGCCAGCAGCCTCAGGACAGGGGGTCCCTACGAGCAGTACTTC. It codes for CASSLRTGGPYEQYF.

This clonotype showed up just a few times. This chain links TRBV2 with TRBJ2-4, with TRBD1 identical over 8 bases. The CDR3 totals 14 residues. CDR1 and CDR2 (germline): SNHLY, FYNNEI. Unmatched junction bases numbered 8, after V lost 6 bases and J lost 7 bases. CDR3 sequence reads: CASSETGVWNIQYF. The DNA for the CDR3 is TGTGCCAGCAGCGAGACAGGGGTTTGGAACATTCAGTACTTC.

This clonotype was recorded many times. V is TRBV6-1 and J is TRBJ2-1, with TRBD2 matching over 13 bases. The CDR3 runs to 17 residues. The V gene end was trimmed by 5 bases and the J gene end by 11 bases; junction bases not matched to a gene: 15. Germline V gene sequence: CDR1 MNHNS, CDR2 SASEGT. CDR3 in DNA: TGTGCCAGCAGTCCACTAGCGGGGGGGCCAGGGGGGTTACAGCAGTTCTTC. Its protein product is CASSPLAGGPGGLQQFF.